This T cell receptor (beta chain) appears in the sequencing data of a study of control samples from healthy donors and cancer patients. In germline, CDR1 is MGHRA, CDR2 YSYEKL. CDR3 size: 14 residues. The V segment lost 2 bases and the J segment 5 bases; nucleotides outside the gene matches: 5. The assay was immunoSEQ multiplex PCR, and TCRdb's table has in-frame clones only and misses some. The sample totals about 210,000 clones. The sample taken for sequencing was blood. The chain carries TRBV4-1 and TRBJ2-7, with TRBD2 identical over 8 bases. The origin of this receptor is a woman in her 30s in good health. This CDR3 is CASSQTGTSNEQYF. In DNA, the CDR3 is TGCGCCAGCAGCCAAACCGGGACTAGTAACGAGCAGTACTTC.